This T cell receptor beta chain appears in the sequencing data of a study of blood T cell repertoires in COVID-19. Background on the study: Sites across the United States, Italy and Spain contributed samples from acute and convalescent COVID-19. T cells, B-cell-depleted T cells, or PBMCs supplied cDNA or gDNA.

In the source study's methods: Reference gene primer amplification in the assay estimated nucleated cell counts. The method was immunoSEQ multiplex PCR; TCRdb's version includes in-frame clones alone and lacks a portion of them. The D gene and trimming were derived from the DNA, and the V and J assignments and clone size from that table. The sample records more than 60,000 clones, roughly 82% being singletons. Germline-derived CDR1 and CDR2 are SGHRS and YFSETQ. The CDR3 totals 15 residues. V shed 0 bases and J shed 5 bases, with 14 bases lying between them. The rearrangement links TRBV5-1 to TRBJ1-1; D gene unclear. What was sequenced was peripheral blood. The source is a woman over 75 with acute or convalescent COVID-19. The CDR3 reads CASSLGGGPGTEAFF. In DNA, the CDR3 is TGCGCCAGCAGCTTGGGCGGCGGGCCGGGAACTGAAGCTTTCTTT.